This is a list of T cell receptor beta chains from one sample in a study of T cells in Graves' hyperthyroidism and ophthalmopathy. TCRdb called the multiplex PCR reads again in MiXCR, with one record for every CDR3 protein. The repertoire holds roughly 710,000 distinct CDR3 sequences, with around a third as singletons. Specimen: blood. Receptors originate from a middle-aged woman with Graves' hyperthyroidism. CDR3s leave out the opening cysteine and the closing phenylalanine or tryptophan. Fields, in order: V gene, J gene, CDR3 protein.

TRBV10-3	TRBJ2-7	ASKSGTGSSYEQY
TRBV15	TRBJ1-5	ATSRVSNQPQH
TRBV6-2/TRBV6-3	TRBJ2-7	ASQIGTGLYEQY
TRBV7-9	TRBJ1-3	ASSRATYGYTIY
TRBV19	TRBJ1-5	ASSPRTGLSNQPQH
TRBV5-1	TRBJ1-5	ASSPGESQPQH
TRBV5-1	TRBJ1-2	ASSLEQPYGYT
TRBV5-1	TRBJ1-2	ASRPDRVEGYT
TRBV29-1	TRBJ1-5	STTDRAQPQH
TRBV24-1	TRBJ1-1	ATSGGREAF
TRBV7-9	TRBJ2-5	ASSRDSERETQY
TRBV6-5	TRBJ2-5	ASRESGGSATQY
TRBV11-1	TRBJ2-5	ASSLAAGSGETQY
TRBV5-1	TRBJ1-1	ASSSRASMNTEAF
TRBV2	TRBJ1-1	ASRGQVNTEAF
TRBV20-1	TRBJ2-7	SARGTGLHEQY
TRBV19	TRBJ2-7	ASSRTGGKY
TRBV12-3/TRBV12-4	TRBJ1-1	ASSNRAEAF
TRBV7-2	TRBJ1-5	ASRENLGWDTGQPQH
TRBV6-1	TRBJ2-5	ASRRGLQETQY
TRBV29-1	TRBJ1-1	SVDDGDMNTEAF
TRBV12-3/TRBV12-4	TRBJ1-5	ASRLGQGLGQPQH
TRBV6-5	TRBJ2-5	ASGEEETQY
TRBV20-1	TRBJ2-7	SAREGPTVSYEQY
TRBV2	TRBJ2-7	ASSFDRGHEQY
TRBV12-3/TRBV12-4	TRBJ1-1	ASSLIPAKLNTEAF
TRBV6-5	TRBJ2-5	ASSEVTGSGGETQY
TRBV13	TRBJ2-5	ASSPGTGLGQETQY
TRBV19	TRBJ1-2	AIGSADGYT
TRBV5-4	TRBJ2-7	ASTLEGASSYEQY
TRBV10-3	TRBJ2-7	AMTGTSAHEQY
TRBV18	TRBJ2-7	ASSPMSLRGEQY
TRBV19	TRBJ1-2	ASSKRKSGTIGSYT
TRBV10-3	TRBJ2-7	AIRNFGTDSYEQY
TRBV28	TRBJ1-5	ASSPQGEGNQPQH
TRBV7-3	TRBJ1-1	ASSHNTRQAF
TRBV29-1	TRBJ1-2	SVADRRQTYGYT
TRBV25-1	TRBJ2-4	ASSDNPGQGLYIQY
TRBV5-5	TRBJ1-3	ASSWDSERDTIY
TRBV6-1	TRBJ2-7	ASEKAFSYEQY
TRBV5-1	TRBJ2-2	ASGLPTNTGELF
TRBV7-9	TRBJ2-2	ASTRSPGELF
TRBV19	TRBJ1-5	ASSIRGSGQPQH
TRBV12-3/TRBV12-4	TRBJ1-5	ASSANNQPQH
TRBV7-9	TRBJ2-7	ASSLAVTGYNEQY
TRBV6-4	TRBJ2-6	ASSENLWANVLT
TRBV20-1	TRBJ2-7	SAREAGSYNEQY
TRBV6-5	TRBJ2-3	ASSEVGGDGTQY
TRBV24-1	TRBJ2-7	ASRQGDSYEQY
TRBV6-5	TRBJ1-1	ATDAGVGTEAF
TRBV5-1	TRBJ2-7	ASSLGGPYSDNEQY
TRBV7-8	TRBJ2-5	ASSFLAGGPLGQETQY
TRBV14	TRBJ1-6	ASTSGAYSPLH
TRBV7-2	TRBJ2-7	ASSFYFASGTYEQY
TRBV5-1	TRBJ2-7	ASRADRAKDEQY
TRBV10-3	TRBJ2-6	AISATHPRANVLT
TRBV7-2	TRBJ1-2	ASSYRQIYGYT